This T cell receptor beta chain originates from a study of cytomegalovirus exposure and HLA in healthy donors. For the study at large: It was reported in a later analysis that the same platform had been used for the 120 or so validation repertoires as for the approximately 670 first-cohort repertoires. The study, taken as a whole, reports: Testing in vitro showed three CMV-associated chains specific for CMV antigens. Among TCR beta chains, those listed as cytomegalovirus-associated numbered over 150.

Turning to this clone: The target antigen is unknown.

Assay used: immunoSEQ multiplex PCR; TCRdb lists only in-frame clones, some missing. In the table there are 160,000 or so clones, about 89% of which are singletons. This receptor was taken from a man in his late teens or twenties in good health and CMV-seropositive. The sequenced sample consisted of PBMCs.

The CDR3 DNA sequence: TGTGCCAGCAGCCCACGGACAGACTACGAGCAGTACTTC. Its protein product is CASSPRTDYEQYF. The J gene is TRBJ2-7, the V gene TRBV14; D might be TRBD1 (6 bases). The CDR3 consists of 13 residues. V shed 4 bases and J shed 3 bases, with 10 bases lying between them. Germline-derived CDR1 and CDR2 are SGHDN and FVKESK. Supplemented by reference TRBV14 and TRBJ2-7, the full variable domain reads EAGVTQFPSHSVIEKGQTVTLRCDPISGHDNLYWYRRVMGKEIKFLLHFVKESKQDESGMPNNRFLAERTGGTYSTLKVQPAELEDSGVYFCASSPRTDYEQYFGPGTRLTVT.